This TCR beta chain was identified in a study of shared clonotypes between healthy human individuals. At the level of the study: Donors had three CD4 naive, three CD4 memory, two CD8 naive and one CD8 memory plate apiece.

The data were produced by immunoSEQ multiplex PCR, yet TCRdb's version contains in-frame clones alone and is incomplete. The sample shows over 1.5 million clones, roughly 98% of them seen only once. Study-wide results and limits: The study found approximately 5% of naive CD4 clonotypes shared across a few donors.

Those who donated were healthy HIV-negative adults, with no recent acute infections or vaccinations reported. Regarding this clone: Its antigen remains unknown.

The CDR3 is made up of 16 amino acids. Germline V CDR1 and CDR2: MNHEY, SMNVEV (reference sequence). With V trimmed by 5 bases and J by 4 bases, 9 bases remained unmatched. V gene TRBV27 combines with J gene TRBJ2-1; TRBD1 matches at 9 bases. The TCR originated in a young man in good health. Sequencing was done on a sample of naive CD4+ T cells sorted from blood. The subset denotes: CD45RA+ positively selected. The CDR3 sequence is CASSTRTGEMYNEQFF. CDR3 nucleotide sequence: TGTGCCAGCAGTACCCGGACAGGGGAAATGTACAATGAGCAGTTCTTC.